Shown below are 31 T cell receptor beta chains from a single sample sequenced in a study of blood T cell repertoires in COVID-19. The data were produced by immunoSEQ multiplex PCR, yet TCRdb's version contains in-frame clones alone and is incomplete. The data contain 150,000 to 180,000 clones, roughly 80% of them singletons. The sequenced sample was peripheral blood. These receptor sequences come from a woman aged 80 or over with acute or convalescent COVID-19.

This chain joins TRBV6-5 and TRBJ2-7, with 9 bases matching TRBD1. Germline CDR1 MNHEY, CDR2 SVGAGI. Germline trimming cut 7 bases from V and 0 bases from J; bases unmatched to any gene: 4. This CDR3 has 14 residues. The CDR3 sequence is CASKGQGISYEQYF. The DNA of the CDR3 is TGTGCCAGCAAAGGACAGGGGATCTCCTACGAGCAGTACTTC.

V gene TRBV5-1 combines with J gene TRBJ2-3; the D is unclear. V shed 1 base and J shed 0 bases, with 6 bases lying between them. CDR1 and CDR2 (germline): SGHRS, YFSETQ. This CDR3 has 14 residues. The CDR3 here is CASSLTDSTDTQYF. CDR3 DNA: TGCGCCAGCAGCTTGACAGATAGCACAGATACGCAGTATTTT.

The chain couples TRBV18 to TRBJ1-2; possibly TRBD1 for D (6 bases). There are 15 residues in the CDR3. CDR1 is KGHSH and CDR2 is LQKENI in the germline V gene. Trimming left V 0 bases short and J 3 bases short, with 11 bases between. The DNA of the CDR3 is TGTGCCAGCTCACCACCCCAGGGGCGAGACTATGGCTACACCTTC. This codes for CASSPPQGRDYGYTF.

The rearrangement uses TRBV2 and TRBJ1-2; D is unclear. This CDR3 has 15 residues. Germline V gene lookup returns CDR1 SNHLY and CDR2 FYNNEI. V lost 5 bases and J lost 5, with 18 bases in between. The chain's CDR3 is CASSPSESSIYGYTF. CDR3 nucleotide sequence: TGTGCCAGCAGTCCTTCCGAATCCTCTATATATGGCTACACCTTC.

This clone was observed once. The rearrangement uses TRBV15 and TRBJ1-5, with D possibly TRBD1 on 6 matching bases. V was pared by 0 bases and J by 3 bases, with 12 bases between. The CDR3 has 16 amino acids. Germline CDR1 LNHNV, CDR2 YYDKDF (reference sequence). In nucleotides, the CDR3 is TGTGCCACCAGCAGAGACCCCAGGGGCCCCAATCAGCCCCAGCATTTT. Translation gives CATSRDPRGPNQPQHF.

The chain recombines TRBV19 with TRBJ1-1; D is undetermined. The CDR3 loop spans 14 amino acids. CDR1 and CDR2 (germline): LNHDA, SQIVND (reference sequence). Trimming removed 9 bases from V and 3 bases from J, with 17 bases in between. The CDR3 reads CASRHLAADTEAFF. The DNA for the CDR3 is TGTGCCAGCCGCCATTTAGCGGCCGACACTGAAGCTTTCTTT.

This clone was picked up a small number of times. The chain carries TRBV5-4 and TRBJ1-2, with 8 bases aligning to TRBD1. This CDR3 comprises 15 residues. Trimming took 3 bases from V and 5 from J; bases not matched to a gene: 9. CDR1 SGHNT and CDR2 YYREEE come from the germline V gene (reference sequence). The CDR3 DNA reads TGTGCCAGCAGCTCAAGTCAGGGGGCGGATTATGGCTACACCTTC. Translation: CASSSSQGADYGYTF.

The rearrangement joins TRBV28 to TRBJ1-4; TRBD1 aligns across 9 bases. The CDR3 is 14 amino acids. Per germline, CDR1 MDHEN and CDR2 SYDVKM. V lost 8 bases and J lost 7; bases outside the gene matches: 8. As DNA, the CDR3 is TGTGCCAGCGCCATGACAGGGGGTTTTGAAAAACTGTTTTTT. Protein: CASAMTGGFEKLFF.

The chain combines TRBV3-1 (or the pseudogene TRBV3-2) with TRBJ1-3, with D possibly matching TRBD1 (5 bases). The V and J ends lost 4 bases and 0 bases respectively, with 10 bases between them. This CDR3 has 15 residues. CDR1 and CDR2 (germline): LGHDT, YNNKEL (reference sequence). The DNA of the CDR3 is TGTGCCAGCAGCCGAGCAGGGCCCTCTGGAAACACCATATATTTT. The encoded protein is CASSRAGPSGNTIYF.

J is TRBJ1-4 and V is TRBV5-1; D unresolved. Germline CDR1 SGHRS, CDR2 YFSETQ. V dropped 3 bases and J dropped 5 bases, with 11 bases sitting between them. The CDR3 is made up of 14 amino acids. CDR3 in amino acids: CASSSGMENEKLFF. In DNA form, the CDR3 reads TGCGCCAGCAGCTCCGGGATGGAAAATGAAAAACTGTTTTTT.

This clone was picked up a small number of times. This rearrangement joins TRBV11-2 to TRBJ2-7; D is perhaps TRBD1 (5 bases). Germline assignment: CDR1 SGHAT and CDR2 FQNNGV. The CDR3 has 15 residues. V was clipped by 0 bases and J by 2 bases, with 11 bases between them. CDR3 amino acids: CASSLEGAEPYEQYF. Here the CDR3 DNA reads TGTGCCAGCAGCTTAGAAGGGGCAGAGCCCTACGAGCAGTACTTC.

The chain recombines TRBV28 with TRBJ1-3, with D perhaps TRBD1 (5 bases). Germline V CDR1 and CDR2: MDHEN, SYDVKM. Trimming took off 6 bases at V and 0 bases at J, with 9 bases between the two ends. CDR3 length: 14 amino acids. CDR3 residues: CASRDRNSGNTIYF. CDR3 coding DNA: TGTGCCAGCAGAGACAGAAACTCTGGAAACACCATATATTTT.

The genes are TRBV6-5 and TRBJ2-7, with 13 bases fitting TRBD2. Germline-derived CDR1 and CDR2 are MNHEY and SVGAGI. V dropped 7 bases and J dropped 6; count of bases not matched to a gene: 3. This CDR3 region has 13 residues. CDR3 DNA: TGTGCCAGCACCGGGACTAGCGGGGTCGAGCAGTACTTC. This translates into CASTGTSGVEQYF.

This chain's CDR3 is CASSRSGGAQGSYEQYF. For the CDR3, the DNA is TGTGCCAGCAGCCGTAGCGGGGGGGCACAGGGCTCCTACGAGCAGTACTTC. This rearrangement joins TRBV5-8 to TRBJ2-7; TRBD2 matches 11 bases. Per the germline V gene, CDR1 is SGHTS and CDR2 is YDEGEE. The CDR3 loop spans 17 amino acids. V lost 4 bases to trimming and J lost 0 bases; unmatched junction nucleotides: 9.

This clone was observed a few times. The CDR3 coding sequence is TGTGCCAGCAGCTTACTCCAACTCACCTCGGGTACCTACGAGCAGTACTTC. As protein: CASSLLQLTSGTYEQYF. The V gene is TRBV11-2, the J gene TRBJ2-7; D gene ambiguous. The CDR3 consists of 17 residues. V was clipped by 2 bases and J by 2 bases, with 19 bases between them. CDR1 is SGHAT, CDR2 FQNNGV, per germline.

The chain employs TRBV19 and TRBJ1-2, with D unresolved. V lost 4 bases and J 4 bases, leaving 13 bases between the germline ends. The germline gives CDR1 LNHDA, CDR2 SQIVND (reference sequence). CDR3 length: 14 amino acids. The CDR3 sequence: CASSTVAGAYGYTF. The CDR3 nucleotides read TGTGCCAGTAGTACCGTCGCGGGTGCCTATGGCTACACCTTC.

This clone has just a few counts. The chain combines TRBV7-9 with TRBJ1-3; possible D gene TRBD1, 5 bases. The CDR3 totals 15 residues. V was trimmed by 5 bases and J by 4 bases, leaving 15 bases between them. The germline V gene has CDR1 SEHNR and CDR2 FQNEAQ (reference sequence). The CDR3 bases are TGTGCCAGCAGCCCGAAGTACAGGTTGGGAAACACCATATATTTT. Amino acid sequence: CASSPKYRLGNTIYF.

The chain has TRBV3-1 (or the pseudogene TRBV3-2) and TRBJ1-6, with D possibly being TRBD1 (6 bases). CDR3 length equals 16 residues. Deletions cut 0 bases from V and 7 bases from J, with 13 bases between. Per germline, CDR1 LGHDT and CDR2 YNNKEL (reference sequence). The CDR3 nucleotides read TGTGCCAGCAGCCAAGAGGCAGGGGCGAGAAATTCACCCCTCCACTTT. Protein: CASSQEAGARNSPLHF.

The chain is built from TRBV5-1 and TRBJ2-1; 10 bases are shared with TRBD1. CDR3 length equals 13 residues. The germline gives CDR1 SGHRS, CDR2 YFSETQ. J lost 8 bases, V lost 5 bases, and 4 bases had no gene match. DNA for the CDR3: TGCGCCAGCAGACCCGGGACAGGGGATGAGCAGTTCTTC. Its protein is CASRPGTGDEQFF.

The V gene is TRBV5-1, the J gene TRBJ2-1; possible D gene TRBD1, 6 bases. The ends were cut back, 4 bases at V and 0 bases at J, with 14 bases in the middle. The CDR3 is 16 amino acids. Germline CDR1 is SGHRS and CDR2 is YFSETQ. CDR3 coding DNA: TGCGCCAGCAGCCCCGAGGGGGATCTCTCCTACAATGAGCAGTTCTTC. It encodes CASSPEGDLSYNEQFF.

This chain connects TRBV19 to TRBJ2-1, with TRBD1 as a possible D gene (6 bases). From germline, CDR1 is LNHDA and CDR2 SQIVND (reference sequence). V shed 3 bases and J shed 9 bases, with 21 bases lying between them. This CDR3 region has 16 residues. CDR3 residues: CASSMGRQDMKGEQFF. In DNA form, the CDR3 reads TGTGCCAGTAGTATGGGGAGACAGGATATGAAGGGTGAGCAGTTCTTC.

The chain combines TRBV4-2 with TRBJ1-2; 7 bases fit TRBD1. The CDR3 runs to 18 residues. Germline V lookup: CDR1 LGHNA, CDR2 YNFKEQ. Trimming at V came to 1 base and at J to 5 bases, leaving 16 bases not matched to a gene. The CDR3 region has the DNA TGTGCCAGCAGCCAAGGGGTACAGGGGTCGTCGAATTTGTATGGCTACACCTTC. Amino acids: CASSQGVQGSSNLYGYTF.

The chain carries TRBV4-2 and TRBJ1-1, with 7 positions matching TRBD1. Germline V gene sequence: CDR1 LGHNA, CDR2 YNFKEQ. V gave up 4 bases and J gave up 4 bases; unmatched junction bases: 9. This CDR3 has 15 residues. Written as DNA, the CDR3 is TGTGCCAGCAGCCCCACAGGGGTGAGCGGCACTGAAGCTTTCTTT. This encodes CASSPTGVSGTEAFF.

This chain uses TRBV6-5 with TRBJ2-7; TRBD1 might be the D (6 bases). Germline CDR1 is MNHEY and CDR2 is SVGAGI. V was pared by 8 bases and J by 1 base, with 15 bases between. The CDR3 is 14 amino acids. CDR3 loop: CASWTASVSYEQYF. In DNA, the CDR3 is TGTGCCAGCTGGACAGCTTCAGTATCCTACGAGCAGTACTTC.

In this sample, this clone turned up a few times. V usage is TRBV3-1 (or the pseudogene TRBV3-2) and J usage is TRBJ2-7; D is undetermined. The CDR3 totals 13 residues. CDR1 and CDR2 from the germline V gene are LGHDT and YNNKEL (reference sequence). The ends were cut back, 0 bases at V and 4 bases at J, with 7 bases in the middle. The CDR3 DNA reads TGTGCCAGCAGCCAAGATCGAGGTTACGAGCAGTACTTC. This codes for CASSQDRGYEQYF.

The table lists this clone with a count of one. The chain has TRBV7-9 and TRBJ2-2; weak D call: TRBD1 (5 bases). Germline V gene sequence: CDR1 SEHNR, CDR2 FQNEAQ (reference sequence). The CDR3 extends over 15 amino acids. Trimming stripped 8 bases from V and 4 bases from J, with 17 bases between. The chain's CDR3 is CASAPRQRGTGELFF. Here the CDR3 DNA reads TGTGCCAGCGCTCCTCGACAGCGAGGCACCGGGGAGCTGTTTTTT.

The CDR3 is CASSFTSGDYNEQFF. The DNA for the CDR3 is TGTGCCAGCAGCTTCACTAGCGGGGACTACAATGAGCAGTTCTTC. The rearrangement joins TRBV5-4 to TRBJ2-1; 10 bases align to TRBD2. This CDR3 is built from 15 residues. Germline V lookup: CDR1 SGHNT, CDR2 YYREEE (reference sequence). The ends lost 2 bases at V and 3 bases at J; junction bases unmatched: 2.

Here the CDR3 reads CASTSWQGALNEQFF. The CDR3 DNA reads as TGTGCCAGCACTTCGTGGCAGGGGGCTCTCAATGAGCAGTTCTTC. V and J are TRBV28 and TRBJ2-1, with 8 positions matching TRBD1. Germline CDR1 reads MDHEN; CDR2 reads SYDVKM. The CDR3 spans 15 residues. The trim removed 7 bases at V and 6 bases at J, leaving 11 bases unmatched.

The rearrangement links TRBV19 to TRBJ2-1, with 14 bases matching TRBD2. Germline CDR1 LNHDA, CDR2 SQIVND (reference sequence). The V and J ends lost 5 bases and 2 bases, in that order; junction bases with no gene match: 5. The CDR3 length is 17 residues. The chain's CDR3 is CASSGLAGGNPYNEQFF. CDR3 bases: TGTGCCAGTAGTGGACTAGCGGGGGGAAATCCCTACAATGAGCAGTTCTTC.

The genes are TRBV19 and TRBJ1-3, with 8 bases matching TRBD1. Germline-derived CDR1 and CDR2 are LNHDA and SQIVND (reference sequence). The junction had 6 bases not matched to a gene; V was cut back by 7 bases and J by 4 bases. The CDR3 covers 14 residues. CDR3 sequence (DNA): TGTGCCAGTACCACCAGGGGGCCAGGAAACACCATATATTTT. It is translated as CASTTRGPGNTIYF.

The chain is built from TRBV4-3 and TRBJ2-1; 7 bases fit TRBD2. Germline V lookup: CDR1 LGHNA, CDR2 YSLEER. The CDR3 is 15 residues long. V lost 2 bases to trimming and J lost 5 bases; unmatched junction nucleotides: 6. The CDR3: CASSQLVGGNNEQFF. In nucleotides, the CDR3 is TGCGCCAGCAGCCAACTGGTGGGGGGGAACAATGAGCAGTTCTTC.